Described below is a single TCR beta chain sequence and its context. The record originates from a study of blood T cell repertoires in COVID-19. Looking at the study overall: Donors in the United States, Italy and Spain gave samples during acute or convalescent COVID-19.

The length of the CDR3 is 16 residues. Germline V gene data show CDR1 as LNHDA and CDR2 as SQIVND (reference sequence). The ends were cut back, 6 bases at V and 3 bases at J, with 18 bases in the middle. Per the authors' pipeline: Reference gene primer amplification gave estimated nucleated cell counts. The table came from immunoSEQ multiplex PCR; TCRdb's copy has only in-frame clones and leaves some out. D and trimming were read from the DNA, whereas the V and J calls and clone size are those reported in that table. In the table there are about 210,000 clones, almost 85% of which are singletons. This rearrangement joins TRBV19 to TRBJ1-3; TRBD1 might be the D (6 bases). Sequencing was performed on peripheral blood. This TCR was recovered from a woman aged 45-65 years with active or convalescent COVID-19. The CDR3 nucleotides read TGTGCCAGTAGCGGCGGGGGCTCGGTCCGTGGAAACACCATATATTTT. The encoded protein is CASSGGGSVRGNTIYF.